The clone carrying this T cell receptor beta chain was observed at least ten times. Its antigen is unidentified. The data derive from a study of response to subunit inactivated influenza vaccine. Study-level findings and limits: There was a suggestion from the authors that each seasonal influenza vaccination recruits few new T cells.

TCRdb called the RT-PCR reads again in MiXCR, with one record for every CDR3 protein. Counted here are about 190,000 distinct CDR3 sequences, under 15% occurring once; the ten biggest clones make up approximately 30%. This CDR3 is 17 amino acids long. Trimming at V came to 6 bases and at J to 6 bases, leaving 10 bases not matched to a gene. The sequence was collected from a man aged 50-60 years who received an inactivated influenza vaccine. The chain recombines TRBV12-3 or TRBV12-4 with TRBJ2-1; 14 nucleotides match TRBD2. Here the sequenced sample was CD8+ T cells sorted from PBMCs, taken 5 to 6 days after vaccination. The CDR3 coding sequence is TGTGCCAGCAGCCACGGACTAGCGGGGGGACTAACCAATGAGCAGTTCTTC. It codes for CASSHGLAGGLTNEQFF.